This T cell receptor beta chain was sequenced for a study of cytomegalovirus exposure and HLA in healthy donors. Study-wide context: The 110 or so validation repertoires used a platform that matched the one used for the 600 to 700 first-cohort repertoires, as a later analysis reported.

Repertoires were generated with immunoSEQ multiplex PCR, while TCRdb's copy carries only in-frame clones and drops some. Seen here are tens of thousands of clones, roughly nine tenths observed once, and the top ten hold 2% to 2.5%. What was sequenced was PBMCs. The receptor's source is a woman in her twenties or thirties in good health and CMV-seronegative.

In DNA, the CDR3 is TGTGCCAGCAGTTTTCTAGCGGGGGAGACCCAGTACTTC. Translated: CASSFLAGETQYF. The J gene is TRBJ2-5, the V gene TRBV2; 9 nucleotides line up with TRBD2. Germline V gene data show CDR1 as SNHLY and CDR2 as FYNNEI. The CDR3 sequence is 13 residues long. Losses at the gene ends were 5 bases for V and 5 bases for J; bases not matched to a gene: 3.